This T cell receptor (beta chain) was found in a study of blood T cell repertoires in COVID-19. V lost 5 bases to trimming and J lost 4 bases, with 8 bases between them. The CDR3 is 13 residues long. The germline V gene encodes CDR1 MDHEN and CDR2 SYDVKM. This table comes from immunoSEQ multiplex PCR, and its TCRdb copy is limited to in-frame clones, with some not included. The sample has about 280,000 clones; 90% are singletons. This chain connects TRBV28 to TRBJ1-4; D gene ambiguous. This TCR was recovered from a woman aged 18 to 35 with acute COVID-19. The sequenced sample was PBMCs or T cells enriched from blood (not recorded which). Written as DNA, the CDR3 is TGTGCCAGCAGTACCCCCGGTAATGAAAAACTGTTTTTT. This gives the protein CASSTPGNEKLFF.